This T cell receptor (beta chain) was captured by sequencing in a study of blood T cell repertoires in COVID-19. V shed 1 base and J 3 bases; nucleotides not matched to a gene: 8. Germline V gene sequence: CDR1 LNHDA, CDR2 SQIVND (reference sequence). The CDR3 totals 17 residues. This clone occurred once. Produced via immunoSEQ multiplex PCR; TCRdb's table is partial and in-frame only. Among 77,000 or so clones listed, 65% to 90% were seen once. This clonotype originated in a man aged 25-40 years with COVID-19, enrolled during active disease. The genes are TRBV19 and TRBJ2-1; 8 bases match TRBD1. The sequencing sample was made of peripheral blood. This CDR3 reads CASSIASGDRFYNEQFF. CDR3 nucleotide sequence: TGTGCCAGTAGTATAGCTAGTGGGGACAGGTTCTACAATGAGCAGTTCTTC.